This TCR beta chain was recorded in a study of monozygotic twins with inflammatory bowel disease. The UMIs contained a 6-nucleotide sample barcode. They were added by template switching during cDNA synthesis. TCRalpha along with TCRbeta cDNA was subjected to two nested PCRs lasting roughly 17 and 9 cycles. TCRdb re-analyzed the 5' RACE reads; it lists each CDR3 protein once, without DNA. The sample data list around 150,000 distinct CDR3 sequences. Study outcomes and limitations: Immunosuppressive treatments differing between patients may have added repertoire variability.

Regarding this clonotype: Antigen specificity is unknown.

Germline-derived CDR1 and CDR2 are MDHEN and SYDVKM. The CDR3 is made up of 17 amino acids. This chain links TRBV28 with TRBJ2-1; the TRBD1 assignment by TCRdb is unverifiable without DNA. The sequence was obtained from a human donor with ulcerative colitis or Crohn's disease, or a healthy co-twin of an affected twin (not recorded which). Sequenced input: blood. The CDR3 loop is CASSFPRASEFYNEQFF.